These 25 T cell receptor beta chains originate from one sample sequenced in a study of T cell responses to AZD1222 COVID-19 vaccine (dated by TCRdb to the early 2020s). Library creation used the immunoSEQ multiplex PCR assay. TCRdb carries this immuneACCESS record with in-frame sequences only. Its versions omit some clonotypes, under half of them owing to an unresolved V gene in the studies checked, with the rest unexplained. Present in this sample are about 92,000 clones, under 90% of which were seen just once. The top ten hold roughly a tenth of the sample. The sample's time point label, in plain terms: baseline before first vaccination. Sample: peripheral blood, taken on day 0 of AZD1222 vaccination. The receptors stem from an adult in good health.

The V and J genes are TRBV27 and TRBJ2-1; 10 positions match TRBD2. The CDR3 runs 14 residues. Germline lookup yields CDR1 MNHEY and CDR2 SMNVEV (reference sequence). J lost 6 bases, V lost 6 bases, and 5 bases had no gene match. DNA of the CDR3: TGTGCCAGCAGCCGTCTAGCGGGAGCCAATGAGCAGTTCTTC. Translation: CASSRLAGANEQFF.

In DNA, the CDR3 is TGTGCCAGCTCACCCCGGGACTTGGTGAACACTGAAGCTTTCTTT. It is translated as CASSPRDLVNTEAFF. This chain links TRBV18 with TRBJ1-1; D perhaps matches TRBD1 (5 bases). V was shortened by 3 bases and J by 0 bases, with 11 bases between the two germline ends. CDR3 length: 15 residues. CDR1 and CDR2 from the germline V gene are KGHSH and LQKENI.

The chain recombines TRBV27 with TRBJ2-7, with 11 bases identical to TRBD2. Germline V gene sequence: CDR1 MNHEY, CDR2 SMNVEV (reference sequence). The CDR3 spans 17 residues. V lost 9 bases, J lost 1 base, and 14 bases stayed unmatched. The CDR3 coding sequence is TGTGCCAGAAGGCTCACCGGGGGACTAGCGGATTCCTACGAGCAGTACTTC. Translation gives CARRLTGGLADSYEQYF.

The rearrangement uses TRBV5-1 and TRBJ1-5, with D tentatively TRBD1 (5 bases). The germline V and J ends were trimmed by 1 base and 2 bases, with 7 bases remaining between them. CDR1 and CDR2 (germline): SGHRS, YFSETQ. The CDR3 length is 14 residues. The CDR3 nucleotides read TGCGCCAGCAGCTTGTTAGGGGGCAATCAGCCCCAGCATTTT. This encodes CASSLLGGNQPQHF.

V gene TRBV10-2 combines with J gene TRBJ1-1; D perhaps matches TRBD1 (6 bases). CDR1 and CDR2 from the germline V gene are WSHSY and SAAADI. CDR3 size: 13 residues. The V and J ends lost 3 bases and 3 bases respectively, with 8 bases between them. The CDR3 protein is CASSEQGYTEAFF. The CDR3 DNA is TGCGCCAGCAGTGAACAGGGTTACACTGAAGCTTTCTTT.

This chain connects TRBV7-8 to TRBJ1-1; TRBD1 agrees at 11 bases. Germline V gene lookup returns CDR1 SGHVS and CDR2 FQNEAQ. The CDR3 totals 15 residues. The V gene end was trimmed by 5 bases and the J gene end by 3 bases; junction bases not matched to a gene: 5. CDR3 DNA: TGTGCCAGCAGCAATCCGGGACAGGGGGACACTGAAGCTTTCTTT. Encoded protein: CASSNPGQGDTEAFF. The whole variable domain, remainder taken from reference TRBV7-8 and TRBJ1-1, is GAGVSQSPRYKVAKRGQDVALRCDPISGHVSLFWYQQALGQGPEFLTYFQNEAQLDKSGLPSDRFFAERPEGSVSTLKIQRTQQEDSAVYLCASSNPGQGDTEAFFGQGTRLTVV.

CDR3 in DNA: TGTGCCAGCAGTGAGGGGCTGATCACAGATACGCAGTATTTT. It translates to CASSEGLITDTQYF. V gene TRBV2 combines with J gene TRBJ2-3; D possibly corresponds to TRBD1 (5 bases). Trimming removed 3 bases from V and 2 bases from J, with 9 bases in between. The CDR3 consists of 14 residues. Germline V gives CDR1 SNHLY, CDR2 FYNNEI. The complete variable domain, with remaining parts taken from reference TRBV2 and TRBJ2-3, reads EPEVTQTPSHQVTQMGQEVILRCVPISNHLYFYWYRQILGQKVEFLVSFYNNEISEKSEIFDDQFSVERPDGSNFTLKIRSTKLEDSAMYFCASSEGLITDTQYFGPGTRLTVL.

The J gene is TRBJ1-6, the V gene TRBV15; D unclear. The CDR3 extends over 16 amino acids. In germline, CDR1 is LNHNV, CDR2 YYDKDF (reference sequence). V was clipped by 2 bases and J by 4 bases, with 12 bases between them. CDR3 nucleotide sequence: TGTGCCACCAGCAGACCTCACAAGGGTTATAATTCACCCCTCCACTTT. This gives the protein CATSRPHKGYNSPLHF.

The chain carries TRBV9 and TRBJ2-2, with a weak D call TRBD1 (6 bases). Trimming pared 3 bases from V and 4 bases from J, leaving 10 bases between. CDR1 SGDLS and CDR2 YYNGEE come from the germline V gene. The CDR3 extends over 14 amino acids. In DNA form, the CDR3 reads TGTGCCAGCAGCGCTACAGGGTTCACCGGGGAGCTGTTTTTT. Translation: CASSATGFTGELFF.

V gene TRBV5-1 combines with J gene TRBJ1-1; 9 nucleotides match TRBD1. V shed 0 bases and J 4 bases; nucleotides not matched to a gene: 7. The CDR3 is made up of 16 amino acids. The V gene's germline CDR1 is SGHRS and CDR2 YFSETQ. CDR3 sequence (DNA): TGCGCCAGCAGCTTGGATTGGGACAGGGTCACCACTGAAGCTTTCTTT. As protein: CASSLDWDRVTTEAFF.

The chain recombines TRBV11-2 with TRBJ2-2, with D perhaps being TRBD1 or TRBD2 (7 bases each). Trimming removed 5 bases at V and 1 base at J, with 17 bases between. Per germline, CDR1 SGHAT and CDR2 FQNNGV. The CDR3 spans 17 residues. The CDR3 DNA reads as TGTGCCAGCAGCATGCGGGGAGGGGGCTTGAACACCGGGGAGCTGTTTTTT. Amino acid sequence: CASSMRGGGLNTGELFF. The full variable domain, completed using reference TRBV11-2 and TRBJ2-2, is EAGVAQSPRYKIIEKRQSVAFWCNPISGHATLYWYQQILGQGPKLLIQFQNNGVVDDSQLPKDRFSAERLKGVDSTLKIQPAKLEDSAVYLCASSMRGGGLNTGELFFGEGSRLTVL.

This clone appeared a few times. This chain links TRBV24-1 with TRBJ2-1; 13 bases align to TRBD2. Germline CDR1 reads KGHDR; CDR2 reads SFDVKD. The CDR3 consists of 12 residues. V lost 9 bases and J lost 13; bases outside the gene matches: 5. Here the CDR3 DNA reads TGTGCCACCGGAGGACTAGCGGGGGCTCAGTTCTTC. It yields the protein CATGGLAGAQFF.

V is TRBV30 and J is TRBJ2-6; D not resolved. Germline CDR1 GTSNPN, CDR2 SVGIG (reference sequence). The CDR3 contains 16 residues. Trimming shortened V by 0 bases and J by 0 bases, and 9 bases separated the two germline ends. Here the CDR3 reads CAWSVGSLSGANVLTF. The CDR3 DNA is TGTGCCTGGAGTGTAGGCAGCCTCTCTGGGGCCAACGTCCTGACTTTC.

V is TRBV7-3 and J is TRBJ2-2; TRBD2 agrees at 8 bases. The germline V gene has CDR1 SGHTA and CDR2 FQGTGA. V was clipped by 5 bases and J by 6 bases; unmatched bases: 8. The CDR3 is 15 amino acids. The CDR3 sequence is CASSQGTRASGELFF. The CDR3 nucleotides read TGTGCCAGCAGCCAAGGGACTAGAGCTTCCGGGGAGCTGTTTTTT.

This clone has only one observation. The V call is TRBV5-1, the J call TRBJ1-4; D may be TRBD1 (5 bases). This CDR3 is built from 13 residues. The V and J ends lost 9 bases and 6 bases respectively, with 15 bases between them. Germline V gives CDR1 SGHRS, CDR2 YFSETQ. CDR3 sequence reads: CANFRDCDEKLFF. CDR3 nucleotide sequence: TGCGCCAACTTCCGGGACTGCGATGAAAAACTGTTTTTT.

The J gene is TRBJ2-3, the V gene TRBV24-1; D is perhaps TRBD2 (5 bases). Germline CDR1 KGHDR, CDR2 SFDVKD. The V end lost 5 bases, the J end lost 3 bases, and 11 bases lay between the germline ends. The CDR3 runs 14 residues. CDR3 sequence reads: CATSGVTGTDTQYF. CDR3 sequence (DNA): TGTGCCACCAGTGGTGTGACGGGGACAGATACGCAGTATTTT.

This clone was seen only a few times. The J gene is TRBJ1-5, the V gene TRBV5-8; D gene uncertain. Germline lookup yields CDR1 SGHTS and CDR2 YDEGEE. V was clipped by 4 bases and J by 4 bases, with 12 bases between them. The CDR3 totals 14 residues. The CDR3 loop is CASSRFSVNQPQHF. The DNA of the CDR3 is TGTGCCAGCAGCCGTTTTAGTGTAAATCAGCCCCAGCATTTT.

Judged by abundance, this clone is medium-sized. The chain recombines TRBV19 with TRBJ1-2; tentatively, D is TRBD1 (5 bases). Per the germline V gene, CDR1 is LNHDA and CDR2 is SQIVND (reference sequence). V lost 7 bases and J 5 bases, leaving 14 bases between the germline ends. The CDR3 loop spans 13 amino acids. CDR3 coding DNA: TGTGCCAGTAACGACAGAGCGGGATATGGCTACACCTTC. Encoded protein: CASNDRAGYGYTF.

CDR3 region: CASSFGGANQPQHF. The CDR3 DNA reads as TGTGCCAGCAGCTTTGGAGGCGCTAATCAGCCCCAGCATTTT. The V gene is TRBV5-4, the J gene TRBJ1-5; D unresolved. The germline V gene has CDR1 SGHNT and CDR2 YYREEE (reference sequence). This CDR3 region has 14 residues. Trimming removed 2 bases at V and 4 bases at J, with 10 bases between.

The CDR3 DNA is TGTGCCAGCAGCCTCCTCGGGACAGGGGGCGAGCAGTACTTC. It yields the protein CASSLLGTGGEQYF. The J gene is TRBJ2-7, the V gene TRBV3-1 (or the pseudogene TRBV3-2), with 11 bases that match TRBD1. The V gene end was trimmed by 4 bases and the J gene end by 6 bases; junction bases not matched to a gene: 5. This CDR3 is built from 14 residues. Germline CDR1 reads LGHDT; CDR2 reads YNNKEL (reference sequence).

The chain uses TRBV5-1 and TRBJ2-2, with D perhaps matching TRBD1 or TRBD2 (5 bases each). The CDR3 has 16 amino acids. Germline loops: CDR1 SGHRS, CDR2 YFSETQ. Trimming left V 4 bases short and J 0 bases short, with 13 bases between. The CDR3 region is CASSLGTTANTGELFF. In DNA form, the CDR3 reads TGCGCCAGCAGCCTAGGGACCACCGCGAACACCGGGGAGCTGTTTTTT.

This clone was seen a few times. This chain uses TRBV7-9 with TRBJ1-1, with TRBD1 matching over 7 bases. CDR3 length equals 15 residues. Germline CDR1 reads SEHNR; CDR2 reads FQNEAQ (reference sequence). After removal of 1 base from V and 1 base from J, the junction contained 3 bases not matched to a gene. The CDR3 nucleotides read TGTGCCAGCAGCTTAGGGACAGGCTGGAACACTGAAGCTTTCTTT. Translated, it gives CASSLGTGWNTEAFF.

The chain joins TRBV3-1 (or the pseudogene TRBV3-2) to TRBJ1-5, with D perhaps TRBD1 (5 bases). The germline CDR1 and CDR2 sequences are LGHDT and YNNKEL (reference sequence). V lost 1 base and J lost 7, with 11 bases in between. This CDR3 is built from 14 residues. CDR3 nucleotides: TGTGCCAGCAGCCAAGCGGCAGGGACCCAGCCCCAGCATTTT. Translated, it gives CASSQAAGTQPQHF.

The chain carries TRBV5-1 and TRBJ2-1; 9 bases are shared with TRBD2. Germline V CDR1 and CDR2: SGHRS, YFSETQ. J lost 8 bases, V lost 0 bases, and 9 bases had no gene match. The length of the CDR3 is 16 residues. The CDR3 region is CASSLEPGTSQYEQFF. As DNA, the CDR3 is TGCGCCAGCAGCTTGGAACCCGGGACTAGCCAGTATGAGCAGTTCTTC.

This clone has more than one count but fewer than ten. This chain uses TRBV6-1 with TRBJ1-1; 11 nucleotides agree with TRBD1. The CDR3 runs 14 residues. Per the germline V gene, CDR1 is MNHNS and CDR2 is SASEGT. Trimming at V came to 4 bases and at J to 5 bases, leaving 3 bases not matched to a gene. The CDR3 coding sequence is TGTGCCAGCAGTGCCGGGACAGGGGGAACTGAAGCTTTCTTT. Protein product: CASSAGTGGTEAFF.